This section outlines one T cell receptor beta chain sequence together with its context. Its target is unknown. Using CD45RO/CCR7/CD25/CD127/CD95/CD27, CD4+ naive, central memory, regulatory and stem cell-like memory cells were sorted. These data originate in a study of beta chain features in type 1 diabetes. At the level of the study: Approximately 100 million sorted cells were examined across all samples. Regarding the study as a whole: The naive, central memory and Treg TCRB repertoires of patients appeared to be more similar to one another than those of healthy donors.

The investigators reverse transcribed all of the isolated RNA, so they sequenced expressed TCRB transcripts. Naive, central memory and regulatory T cell samples came to a mean of roughly 4 million reads. Some clones are missing from TCRdb's copy, which holds only in-frame ones; the method was immunoSEQ multiplex PCR. The top ten clones hold 0.053% of a sample with about 260,000 clones, roughly 70% of them seen once. Trimming removed 5 bases from V and 2 bases from J; junction bases left unmatched: 5. CDR1 SEHNR and CDR2 FQNEAQ come from the germline V gene (reference sequence). This CDR3 is built from 14 residues.

The sequencing sample was made of naive CD4+ T cells from blood. This TCR came from a man younger than 45 in good health. J is TRBJ1-1 and V is TRBV7-9; 7 positions agree with TRBD1. CDR3 in DNA: TGTGCCAGCAGCCGAGGGACAGCTAACACTGAAGCTTTCTTT. This encodes CASSRGTANTEAFF. The complete variable domain, with remaining parts taken from reference TRBV7-9 and TRBJ1-1, reads DTGVSQNPRHKITKRGQNVTFRCDPISEHNRLYWYRQTLGQGPEFLTYFQNEAQLEKSRLLSDRFSAERPKGSFSTLEIQRTEQGDSAMYLCASSRGTANTEAFFGQGTRLTVV.